Detailed here is one T cell receptor (beta chain). Its antigen is as yet unknown. The assay was immunoSEQ multiplex PCR, and TCRdb's table has in-frame clones only and misses some. The sample shows around 2.1 million clones, almost 96% of them seen only once. CDR1 and CDR2 from the germline V gene are SGHKS and YYEKEE (reference sequence). The V gene lost 2 bases and the J gene lost 0 bases, with 12 bases spanning the gap. This CDR3 has 16 residues. This sample was taken from a study of shared clonotypes between healthy human individuals. General observations from the study: The authors sampled blood alone, and tissue repertoires likely differ. The four-donor shared clonotypes exceeded non-shared clonotypes in generation probability, with non-shared ones scoring lower.

Investigators divided CD4+ cells into CD45RA+ naive and CD45RA-negative memory subsets. The source material was naive CD4+ T cells sorted from blood. The subset: CD45RA+ positively selected. This sequence originates from a man in his late teens or twenties in good health. The genes are TRBV5-5 and TRBJ1-3; D unclear. The CDR3 DNA follows: TGTGCCAGCAGCTTAGCCACGGGGTCCTCTGGAAACACCATATATTTT. Translated, it gives CASSLATGSSGNTIYF.